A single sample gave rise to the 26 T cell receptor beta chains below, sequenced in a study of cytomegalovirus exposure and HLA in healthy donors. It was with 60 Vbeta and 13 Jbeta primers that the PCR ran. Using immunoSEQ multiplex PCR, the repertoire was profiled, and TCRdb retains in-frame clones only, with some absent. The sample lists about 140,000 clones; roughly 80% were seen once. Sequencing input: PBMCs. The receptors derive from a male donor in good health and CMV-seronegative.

CDR3 bases: TGTGCCAGCAGTCGACAGATGCAAGAGACCCAGTACTTC. It codes for CASSRQMQETQYF. The chain carries TRBV6-6 and TRBJ2-5; perhaps TRBD1 as D (5 bases). In germline, CDR1 is MNHNY, CDR2 SVGAGI (reference sequence). This CDR3 has 13 residues. The germline V and J ends were trimmed by 5 bases and 2 bases, with 9 bases remaining between them.

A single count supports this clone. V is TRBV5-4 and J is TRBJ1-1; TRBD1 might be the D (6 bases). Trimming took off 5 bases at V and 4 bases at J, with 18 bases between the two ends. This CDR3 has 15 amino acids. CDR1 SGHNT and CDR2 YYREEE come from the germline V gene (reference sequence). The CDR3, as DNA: TGTGCCAGCAGTAGGACAGCTCATGTGGGCACTGAAGCTTTCTTT. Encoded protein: CASSRTAHVGTEAFF.

The CDR3 sequence is CASSPRGQPYEQYF. As DNA, the CDR3 is TGTGCCAGCTCACCACGGGGACAACCCTACGAGCAGTACTTC. The rearrangement uses TRBV18 and TRBJ2-7; a possible D gene is TRBD1 (6 bases). V lost 1 base, J lost 2 bases, and 9 bases lay in between. CDR3 length: 14 residues. Germline CDR1 reads KGHSH; CDR2 reads LQKENI.

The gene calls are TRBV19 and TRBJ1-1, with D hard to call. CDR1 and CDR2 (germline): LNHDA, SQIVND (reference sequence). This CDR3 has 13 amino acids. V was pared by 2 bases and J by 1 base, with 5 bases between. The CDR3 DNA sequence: TGTGCCAGTAGTATAACAGAGAACACTGAAGCTTTCTTT. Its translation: CASSITENTEAFF.

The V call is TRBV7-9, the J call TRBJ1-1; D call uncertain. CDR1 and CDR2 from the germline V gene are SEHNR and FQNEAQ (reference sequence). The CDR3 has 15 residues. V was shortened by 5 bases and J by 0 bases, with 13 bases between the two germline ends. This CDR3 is CASSLGAGMNTEAFF. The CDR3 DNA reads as TGTGCCAGCAGCCTAGGTGCGGGGATGAACACTGAAGCTTTCTTT.

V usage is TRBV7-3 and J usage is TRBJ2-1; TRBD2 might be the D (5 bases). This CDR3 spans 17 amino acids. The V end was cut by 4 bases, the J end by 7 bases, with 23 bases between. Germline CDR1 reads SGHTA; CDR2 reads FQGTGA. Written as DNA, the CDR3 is TGTGCCAGCAGCTACCCCCCAAACGGGATCACGCGGAATGAGCAGTTCTTC. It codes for CASSYPPNGITRNEQFF.

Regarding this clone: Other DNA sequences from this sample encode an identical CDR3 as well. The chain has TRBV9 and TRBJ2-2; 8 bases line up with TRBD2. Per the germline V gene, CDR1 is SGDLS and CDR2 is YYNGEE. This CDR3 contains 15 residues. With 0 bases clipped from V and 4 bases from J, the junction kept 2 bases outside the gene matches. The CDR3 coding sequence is TGTGCCAGCAGCGTAGGGCTAGCGGGCACCGGGGAGCTGTTTTTT. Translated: CASSVGLAGTGELFF.

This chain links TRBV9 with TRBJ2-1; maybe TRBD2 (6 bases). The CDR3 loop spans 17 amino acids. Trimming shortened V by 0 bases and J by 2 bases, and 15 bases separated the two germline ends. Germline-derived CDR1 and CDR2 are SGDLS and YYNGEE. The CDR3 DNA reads TGTGCCAGCAGCGTAGAGACACACTTAGCGGCCTACAATGAGCAGTTCTTC. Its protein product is CASSVETHLAAYNEQFF.

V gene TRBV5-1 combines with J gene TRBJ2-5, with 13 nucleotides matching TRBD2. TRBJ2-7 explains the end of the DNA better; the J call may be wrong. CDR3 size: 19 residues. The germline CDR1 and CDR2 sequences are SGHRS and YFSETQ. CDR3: CASSLVTGTSGISSYEQYF. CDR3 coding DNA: TGCGCCAGCAGCTTGGTAACCGGGACTAGCGGGATTAGCTCCTACGAGCAGTACTTC.

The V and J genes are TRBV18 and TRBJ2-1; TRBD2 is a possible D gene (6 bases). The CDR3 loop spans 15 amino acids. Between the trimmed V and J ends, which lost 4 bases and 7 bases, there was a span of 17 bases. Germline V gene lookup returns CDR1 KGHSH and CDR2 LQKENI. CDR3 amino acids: CASSRNYDGGNEQFF. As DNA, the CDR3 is TGTGCCAGCTCACGGAATTACGATGGGGGGAATGAGCAGTTCTTC.

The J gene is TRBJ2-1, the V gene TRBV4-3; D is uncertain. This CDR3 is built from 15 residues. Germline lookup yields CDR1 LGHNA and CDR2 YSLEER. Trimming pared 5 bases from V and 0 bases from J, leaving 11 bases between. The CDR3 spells CASSVQITSYNEQFF. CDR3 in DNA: TGCGCCAGCAGCGTACAAATCACCTCCTACAATGAGCAGTTCTTC.

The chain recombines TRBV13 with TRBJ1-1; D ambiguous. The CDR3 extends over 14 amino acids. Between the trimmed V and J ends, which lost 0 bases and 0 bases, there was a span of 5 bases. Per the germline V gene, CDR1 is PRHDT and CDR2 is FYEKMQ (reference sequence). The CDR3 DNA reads TGTGCCAGCAGCTTAGGCAGTATGAACACTGAAGCTTTCTTT. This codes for CASSLGSMNTEAFF.

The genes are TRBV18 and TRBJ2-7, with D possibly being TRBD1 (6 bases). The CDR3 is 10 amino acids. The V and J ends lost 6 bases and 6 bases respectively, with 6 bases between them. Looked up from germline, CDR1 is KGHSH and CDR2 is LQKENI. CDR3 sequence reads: CASSRGEQYF. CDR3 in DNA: TGTGCCAGCTCCAGGGGCGAGCAGTACTTC.

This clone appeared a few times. The CDR3 protein is CASSLSNTGELFF. The CDR3 nucleotides are TGTGCCAGCAGCTTATCTAACACCGGGGAGCTGTTTTTT. The rearrangement joins TRBV7-9 to TRBJ2-2; D is uncertain. The V gene lost 2 bases and the J gene lost 2 bases, with 3 bases spanning the gap. Germline-derived CDR1 and CDR2 are SEHNR and FQNEAQ (reference sequence). This CDR3 has 13 amino acids.

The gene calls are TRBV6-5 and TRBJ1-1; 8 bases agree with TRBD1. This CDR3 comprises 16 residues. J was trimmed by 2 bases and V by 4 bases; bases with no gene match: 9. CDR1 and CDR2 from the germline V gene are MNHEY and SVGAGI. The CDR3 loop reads CASSLTQGASNTEAFF. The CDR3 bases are TGTGCCAGCAGTTTAACTCAGGGGGCGAGTAACACTGAAGCTTTCTTT.

CDR3 sequence: CASSLSGGFTDTQYF. CDR3 sequence (DNA): TGTGCCAGCAGTCTTAGCGGGGGGTTTACAGATACGCAGTATTTT. The rearrangement links TRBV7-8 to TRBJ2-3, with 10 nucleotides matching TRBD2. Germline values: CDR1 SGHVS, CDR2 FQNEAQ. CDR3 length: 15 residues. V shed 6 bases and J 3 bases; nucleotides not matched to a gene: 6. The full variable domain, in which reference TRBV7-8 and TRBJ2-3 provide the parts outside the CDR3, is GAGVSQSPRYKVAKRGQDVALRCDPISGHVSLFWYQQALGQGPEFLTYFQNEAQLDKSGLPSDRFFAERPEGSVSTLKIQRTQQEDSAVYLCASSLSGGFTDTQYFGPGTRLTVL.

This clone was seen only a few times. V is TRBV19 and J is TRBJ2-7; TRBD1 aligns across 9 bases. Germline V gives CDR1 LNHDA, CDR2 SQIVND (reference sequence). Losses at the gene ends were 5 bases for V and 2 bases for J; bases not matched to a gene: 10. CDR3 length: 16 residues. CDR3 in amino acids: CASSVAGTGLTYEQYF. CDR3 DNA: TGTGCCAGTAGTGTGGCCGGGACAGGGCTTACCTACGAGCAGTACTTC.

CDR3 amino acids: CASSSGIADLSYEQYF. CDR3 nucleotide sequence: TGTGCCAGCAGCTCCGGGATAGCGGACCTCTCCTACGAGCAGTACTTC. The rearrangement links TRBV7-8 to TRBJ2-7; D possibly corresponds to TRBD2 (6 bases). V lost 4 bases to trimming and J lost 0 bases, with 16 bases between them. CDR1 and CDR2 (germline): SGHVS, FQNEAQ. The CDR3 consists of 16 residues. Complete variable domain (other parts from reference TRBV7-8 and TRBJ2-7): GAGVSQSPRYKVAKRGQDVALRCDPISGHVSLFWYQQALGQGPEFLTYFQNEAQLDKSGLPSDRFFAERPEGSVSTLKIQRTQQEDSAVYLCASSSGIADLSYEQYFGPGTRLTVT.

Here the CDR3 reads CAWSWGEKGGSYNEQFF. CDR3 bases: TGTGCCTGGAGTTGGGGCGAGAAAGGAGGGTCCTACAATGAGCAGTTCTTC. The V call is TRBV30, the J call TRBJ2-1; tentative D call: TRBD2 (6 bases). CDR1 GTSNPN and CDR2 SVGIG come from the germline V gene (reference sequence). V was clipped by 2 bases and J by 1 base, with 18 bases between them. The CDR3 extends over 17 amino acids.

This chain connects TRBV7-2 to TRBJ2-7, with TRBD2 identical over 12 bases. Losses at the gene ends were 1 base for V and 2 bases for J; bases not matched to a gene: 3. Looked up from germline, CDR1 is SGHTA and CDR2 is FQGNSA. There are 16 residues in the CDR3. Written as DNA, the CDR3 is TGTGCCAGCAGCTTAGGACTAGCGGGGGTTCCCTACGAGCAGTACTTC. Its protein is CASSLGLAGVPYEQYF.

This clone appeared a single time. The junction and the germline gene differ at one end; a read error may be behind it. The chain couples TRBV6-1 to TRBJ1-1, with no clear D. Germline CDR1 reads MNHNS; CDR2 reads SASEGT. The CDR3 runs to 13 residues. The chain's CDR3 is CASSTDLNTEASF. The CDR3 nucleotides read TGTGCCAGCTCAACAGATCTGAACACTGAAGCTTCCTTT.

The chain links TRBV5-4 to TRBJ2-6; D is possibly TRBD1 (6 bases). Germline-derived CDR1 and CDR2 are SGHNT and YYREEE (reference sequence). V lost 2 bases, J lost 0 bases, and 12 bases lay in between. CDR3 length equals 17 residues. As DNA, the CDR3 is TGTGCCAGCAGCTTACCGAACAGGGCCTCTGGGGCCAACGTCCTGACTTTC. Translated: CASSLPNRASGANVLTF. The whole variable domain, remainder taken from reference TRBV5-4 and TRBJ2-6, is ETGVTQSPTHLIKTRGQQVTLRCSSQSGHNTVSWYQQALGQGPQFIFQYYREEENGRGNFPPRFSGLQFPNYSSELNVNALELDDSALYLCASSLPNRASGANVLTFGAGSRLTVL.

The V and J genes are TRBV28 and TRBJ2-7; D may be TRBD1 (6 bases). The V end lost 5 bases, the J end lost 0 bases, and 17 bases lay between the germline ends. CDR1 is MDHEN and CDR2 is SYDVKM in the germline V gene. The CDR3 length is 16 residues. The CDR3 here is CASSTTTGSLSYEQYF. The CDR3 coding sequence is TGTGCCAGCAGTACCACGACAGGTTCCCTCTCCTACGAGCAGTACTTC.

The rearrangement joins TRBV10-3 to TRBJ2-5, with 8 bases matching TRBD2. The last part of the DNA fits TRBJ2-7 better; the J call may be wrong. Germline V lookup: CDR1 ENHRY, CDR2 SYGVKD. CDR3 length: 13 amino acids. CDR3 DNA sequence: TGTGCCATCAACGGGGGGGTACTCAACGAGCAGTACTTC. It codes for CAINGGVLNEQYF.

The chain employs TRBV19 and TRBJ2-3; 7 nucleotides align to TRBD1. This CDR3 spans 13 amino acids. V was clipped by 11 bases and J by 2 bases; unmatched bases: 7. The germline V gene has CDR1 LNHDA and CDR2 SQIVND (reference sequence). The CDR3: CAVQGSNTDTQYF. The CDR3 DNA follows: TGTGCCGTACAGGGGAGCAACACAGATACGCAGTATTTT.

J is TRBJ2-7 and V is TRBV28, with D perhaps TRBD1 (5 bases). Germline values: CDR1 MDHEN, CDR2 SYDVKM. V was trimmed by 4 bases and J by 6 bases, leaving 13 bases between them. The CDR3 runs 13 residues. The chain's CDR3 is CASSSPGRAEQYF. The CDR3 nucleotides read TGTGCCAGCAGTTCCCCGGGCAGGGCCGAGCAGTACTTC.